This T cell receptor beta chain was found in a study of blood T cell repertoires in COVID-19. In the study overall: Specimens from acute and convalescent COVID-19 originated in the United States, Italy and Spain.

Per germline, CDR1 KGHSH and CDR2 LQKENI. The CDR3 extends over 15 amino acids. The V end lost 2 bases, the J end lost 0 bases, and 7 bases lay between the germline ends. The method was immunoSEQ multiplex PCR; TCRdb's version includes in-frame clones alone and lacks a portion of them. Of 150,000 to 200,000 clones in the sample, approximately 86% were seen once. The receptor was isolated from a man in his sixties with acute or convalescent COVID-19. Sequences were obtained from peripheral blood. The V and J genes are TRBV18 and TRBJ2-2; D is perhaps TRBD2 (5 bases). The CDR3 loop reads CASSPGRSNTGELFF. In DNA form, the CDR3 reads TGTGCCAGCTCACCAGGGAGATCGAACACCGGGGAGCTGTTTTTT.